These T cell receptor beta chains were read from a single sample in a study of blood T cell repertoires in COVID-19. Clones were sequenced by immunoSEQ multiplex PCR, and TCRdb holds only the in-frame ones, with some missing. Of around 250,000 clones listed, approximately 84% are singletons. What was sequenced was PBMCs or T cells enriched from blood (not recorded which). The receptors derive from a man aged 40-55 years who had recovered from COVID-19. The conserved cysteine and the conserved F or W are not part of the CDR3 here. The D gene is left open where the match is weak.

>TRBV5-1|TRBD1|TRBJ1-2
ASSLETGAGGYT
>TRBV2|-|TRBJ2-2
ASSEAIKTTGELF
>TRBV19|TRBD1|TRBJ2-2
ASQTGGTVRELF
>TRBV5-1|-|TRBJ2-7
ASSLVGHTYEQY
>TRBV11-3|-|TRBJ1-1
ASSLGHHPNTEAF
>TRBV6-1|TRBD2|TRBJ2-3
ASSALLGLAADTQY
>TRBV13|-|TRBJ2-1
AILRGNEQF
>TRBV5-6|-|TRBJ2-7
ASSSGNLYEQY
>TRBV27|-|TRBJ2-6
ASTRGVTGANVLT
>TRBV3-1/TRBV3-2|-|TRBJ2-7
ASSPHQGISYEQY
>TRBV5-4|TRBD2|TRBJ2-4
ASSPEGLAAKNIQY
>TRBV18|-|TRBJ1-6
ASSPNVDSPLH
>TRBV2|-|TRBJ1-4
ASGLGGATNEKLF
>TRBV5-5|TRBD1|TRBJ1-1
ASSFRDRVTEAF
>TRBV2|-|TRBJ1-5
ASSRDQPQH
>TRBV5-6|-|TRBJ1-4
ASSFPGNNEKLF
>TRBV19|-|TRBJ1-5
ASRVQGSSQPQH
>TRBV10-1|TRBD2|TRBJ2-7
ASSEGASGTYEQY
>TRBV9|TRBD1|TRBJ1-2
ASSVGGGPYLSYGYT
>TRBV9|-|TRBJ1-5
ASSVGGDSNQPQH
>TRBV6-5|-|TRBJ2-4
ASRGDIQY
>TRBV7-2|-|TRBJ2-1
ASSLGTPYNEQF